This note documents a single T cell receptor beta chain sequence. The target antigen is unknown. Germline CDR1 and CDR2: DFQATT and SNEGSKA (reference sequence). The trim removed 0 bases at V and 0 bases at J, leaving 2 bases unmatched. The CDR3 is 15 residues long. The sample belongs to a study of blood T cells in healthy people across ages. General study points: PBMCs went unsorted, and a conclusive naive versus antigen-experienced comparison was therefore prevented. Shifts in expanded clonotypes may have been confounded by donor CMV status, which was unknown.

The sample providers were healthy Caucasian people from Russia, aged about 6 to 90. At least 6 micrograms of total RNA were extracted per sample. Through a sample-barcoded 5' primer and a J-beta primer mix, a second PCR was run for roughly 6 to 12 cycles. TCRdb re-called the 5' RACE reads with MiXCR, one entry per CDR3 protein. The table records hundreds of thousands of distinct CDR3 sequences, 58% of them present only once. The chain couples TRBV20-1 to TRBJ2-7; TRBD1 aligns across 10 bases. This TCR derives from a man between 60 and 70 years old in good health. The sequenced sample was blood. The CDR3 DNA reads TGCAGTGCTAGAGATGGGACAGGGGTCTCCTACGAGCAGTACTTC. Protein sequence: CSARDGTGVSYEQYF.